The present entry profiles one TCR beta chain with its context. Its antigen is unknown. Other nucleotide sequences from this sample produce the same CDR3. This entry comes from a study of CD8+ T cells in alopecia areata. In each case, RNA was isolated and then reverse transcribed into cDNA as the sequencing template. Data came from immunoSEQ multiplex PCR; TCRdb stores just in-frame clones and leaves some out. The table has about 94,000 clones, over 70% seen once. Per the germline V gene, CDR1 is SGHAT and CDR2 is FQNNGV. V was shortened by 5 bases and J by 5 bases, with 6 bases between the two germline ends. This CDR3 is 11 amino acids long. Specified treatment: oral pan-JAK inhibitor, 5-10 mg twice daily. Study observations and caveats: During tofacitinib treatment, many expanded lesional clones remained in scalp and blood. The presence of one nonresponder keeps the tie between baseline CD8+ expansion and response uncertain. Sequence data from scalp samples additionally include resident alphabeta T cells of normal skin.

The specimen comprised CD8+ T cells sorted from blood, sampled at approximately week 44, from a patient treated with tofacitinib. The chain joins TRBV11-2 to TRBJ1-1; D unresolved. This receptor was obtained from a human donor with alopecia areata. The chain's CDR3 is CASSPGTEAFF. The CDR3, as DNA: TGTGCCAGCAGCCCCGGGACTGAAGCTTTCTTT.